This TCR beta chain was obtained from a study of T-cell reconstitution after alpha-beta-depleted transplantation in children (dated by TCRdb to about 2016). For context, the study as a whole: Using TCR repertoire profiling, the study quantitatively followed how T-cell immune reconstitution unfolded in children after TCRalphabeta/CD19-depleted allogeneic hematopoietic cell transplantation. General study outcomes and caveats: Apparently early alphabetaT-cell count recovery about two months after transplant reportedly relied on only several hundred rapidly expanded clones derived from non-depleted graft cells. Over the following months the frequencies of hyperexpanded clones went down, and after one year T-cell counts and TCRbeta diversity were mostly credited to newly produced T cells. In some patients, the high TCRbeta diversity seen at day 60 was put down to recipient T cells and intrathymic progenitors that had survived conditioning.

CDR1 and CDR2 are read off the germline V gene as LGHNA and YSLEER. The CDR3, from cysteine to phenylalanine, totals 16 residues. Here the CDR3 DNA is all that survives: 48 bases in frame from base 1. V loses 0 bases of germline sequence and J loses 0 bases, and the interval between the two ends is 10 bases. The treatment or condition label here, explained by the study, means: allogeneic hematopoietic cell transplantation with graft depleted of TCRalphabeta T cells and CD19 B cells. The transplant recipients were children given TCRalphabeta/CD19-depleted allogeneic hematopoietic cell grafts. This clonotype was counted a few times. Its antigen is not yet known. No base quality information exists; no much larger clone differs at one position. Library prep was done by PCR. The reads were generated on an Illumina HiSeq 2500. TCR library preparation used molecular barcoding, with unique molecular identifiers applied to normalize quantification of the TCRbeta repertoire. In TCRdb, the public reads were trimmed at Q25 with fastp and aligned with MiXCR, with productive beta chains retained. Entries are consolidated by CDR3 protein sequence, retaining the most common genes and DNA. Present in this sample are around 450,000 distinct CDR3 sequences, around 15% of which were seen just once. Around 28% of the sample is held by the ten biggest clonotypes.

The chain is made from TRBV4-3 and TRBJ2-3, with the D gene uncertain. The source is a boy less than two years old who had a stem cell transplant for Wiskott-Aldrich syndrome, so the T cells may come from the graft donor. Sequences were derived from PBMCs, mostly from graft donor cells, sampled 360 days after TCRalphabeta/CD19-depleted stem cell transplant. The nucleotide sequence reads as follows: TGCGCCAGCAGCCAAGAATGGATCGGGAGCACAGATACGCAGTATTTT. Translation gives CASSQEWIGSTDTQYF.